These 29 T cell receptor beta chains share one sample of origin, sequenced in a study of blood T cell repertoires in COVID-19. Sequenced by immunoSEQ multiplex PCR; TCRdb stores in-frame clones only, minus some. The sample contains tens of thousands of clones, approximately 80% of which appear only once. The specimen was peripheral blood. The receptors were sampled from a man aged 65-85 years with COVID-19, enrolled during active disease.

The CDR3 DNA sequence: TGCGCCAGCAGCCCGGACCAGGCGGGTGGAAACACCATATATTTT. It codes for CASSPDQAGGNTIYF. The chain couples TRBV5-1 to TRBJ1-3; D is unclear. The CDR3 is 15 residues long. Germline CDR1 reads SGHRS; CDR2 reads YFSETQ. The germline V and J ends were trimmed by 4 bases and 3 bases, with 14 bases remaining between them.

The chain is built from TRBV7-3 and TRBJ2-7, with D maybe TRBD1 (7 bases). The CDR3 contains 14 residues. With 5 bases removed from V and 0 bases from J, the gap between germline ends came to 11 bases. CDR1 is SGHTA and CDR2 is FQGTGA in the germline V gene. CDR3 bases: TGTGCCAGCAGCCCAGGGGGGAACTCCTACGAGCAGTACTTC. It translates to CASSPGGNSYEQYF.

The chain recombines TRBV6-1 with TRBJ1-4; perhaps TRBD1 as D (6 bases). The V end lost 4 bases, the J end lost 0 bases, and 12 bases lay between the germline ends. This CDR3 region has 16 residues. From germline, CDR1 is MNHNS and CDR2 SASEGT. CDR3 sequence: CASSVGQTATNEKLFF. Written as DNA, the CDR3 is TGTGCCAGCAGTGTCGGACAGACTGCAACTAATGAAAAACTGTTTTTT.

The chain couples TRBV27 to TRBJ2-3; TRBD1 aligns across 7 bases. This CDR3 comprises 14 residues. V was clipped by 3 bases and J by 8 bases; unmatched bases: 8. CDR1 is MNHEY and CDR2 is SMNVEV in the germline V gene (reference sequence). The DNA of the CDR3 is TGTGCCAGCAGTTTTTATGGGACAGAGAGTACGCAGTATTTT. Residues: CASSFYGTESTQYF.

The V and J genes are TRBV10-3 and TRBJ2-7; tentatively, D is TRBD2 (6 bases). The germline gives CDR1 ENHRY, CDR2 SYGVKD. The V gene lost 10 bases and the J gene lost 0 bases, with 19 bases spanning the gap. There are 15 residues in the CDR3. The CDR3 sequence is CATRMGGESSYEQYF. For the CDR3, the DNA is TGTGCCACCCGGATGGGAGGAGAATCCTCCTACGAGCAGTACTTC.

The rearrangement links TRBV7-2 to TRBJ1-2; tentatively, D is TRBD1 (6 bases). Between the trimmed V and J ends, which lost 3 bases and 6 bases, there was a span of 8 bases. Germline CDR1 and CDR2: SGHTA and FQGNSA. This CDR3 contains 12 residues. CDR3 residues: CASSLDRHGYTF. CDR3 sequence (DNA): TGTGCCAGCAGCTTGGACAGACATGGCTACACCTTC.

The chain has TRBV27 and TRBJ1-1; D not resolved. Germline V gene lookup returns CDR1 MNHEY and CDR2 SMNVEV (reference sequence). CDR3 length equals 13 residues. Trimming left V 8 bases short and J 9 bases short, with 19 bases between. CDR3 nucleotides: TGTGCCAGCGGCATGGGCCCACGGATTCAAGCTTTCTTT. Amino acid sequence: CASGMGPRIQAFF.

V is TRBV7-2 and J is TRBJ1-3; D unclear. Germline lookup yields CDR1 SGHTA and CDR2 FQGNSA. The CDR3 sequence is 14 residues long. V dropped 4 bases and J dropped 2 bases, with 9 bases sitting between them. The CDR3: CASSSTIAGNTIYF. CDR3 DNA sequence: TGTGCCAGCAGCTCCACGATAGCTGGAAACACCATATATTTT. Drawing the rest from reference TRBV7-2 and TRBJ1-3, the complete variable domain is GAGVSQSPSNKVTEKGKDVELRCDPISGHTALYWYRQSLGQGLEFLIYFQGNSAPDKSGLPSDRFSAERTGGSVSTLTIQRTQQEDSAVYLCASSSTIAGNTIYFGEGSWLTVV.

The V gene is TRBV7-9, the J gene TRBJ1-1, with D uncertain. The germline CDR1 and CDR2 sequences are SEHNR and FQNEAQ (reference sequence). V lost 3 bases and J 8 bases, leaving 7 bases between the germline ends. This CDR3 is 11 amino acids long. The CDR3 coding sequence is TGTGCCAGCAGCTTCGGTATGGAAGCTTTCTTT. This translates into CASSFGMEAFF.

This clone was seen only a few times. The V and J genes are TRBV18 and TRBJ2-7, with 7 bases matching TRBD1. After removal of 2 bases from V and 0 bases from J, the junction contained 1 base not matched to a gene. Germline V CDR1 and CDR2: KGHSH, LQKENI. The CDR3 is 14 amino acids. In nucleotides, the CDR3 is TGTGCCAGCTCACCAGGGGACAGCTCCTACGAGCAGTACTTC. Protein sequence: CASSPGDSSYEQYF.

The rearrangement joins TRBV11-2 to TRBJ2-1; the D gene is possibly TRBD2 (6 bases). The CDR3 totals 16 residues. V gave up 2 bases and J gave up 0 bases, with 11 bases separating them. Germline V CDR1 and CDR2: SGHAT, FQNNGV. In DNA form, the CDR3 reads TGTGCCAGCAGCTTAAGAGGAGGGAGCTCCTACAATGAGCAGTTCTTC. It encodes CASSLRGGSSYNEQFF.

This rearrangement joins TRBV6-2 or TRBV6-3 to TRBJ2-1, with 8 bases fitting TRBD2. This CDR3 has 15 amino acids. V lost 6 bases, J lost 5 bases, and 9 bases stayed unmatched. Germline CDR1 MNHEY, CDR2 SVGEGT. Written as DNA, the CDR3 is TGTGCCAGCAGCCGGGGGGGGGCCATCGACAATGAGCAGTTCTTC. It translates to CASSRGGAIDNEQFF.

The genes are TRBV10-1 and TRBJ1-3; D gene uncertain. Trimming took 4 bases from V and 1 from J, leaving 5 bases between them. The CDR3 sequence is 13 residues long. Germline V gene data show CDR1 as WNHNN and CDR2 as SYGVQD (reference sequence). The DNA of the CDR3 is TGCGCCAGCAGTGGGAGATCTGGAAACACCATATATTTT. Translated, it gives CASSGRSGNTIYF.

The chain has TRBV24-1 and TRBJ2-7; 10 bases line up with TRBD1. CDR1 and CDR2 (germline): KGHDR, SFDVKD. The CDR3 contains 15 residues. Germline trimming cut 4 bases from V and 2 bases from J; bases unmatched to any gene: 4. This CDR3 reads CATSDPGTGAYEQYF. CDR3 DNA: TGTGCCACCAGTGACCCCGGGACAGGGGCCTACGAGCAGTACTTC.

The chain is built from TRBV7-2 and TRBJ2-1; 10 bases map to TRBD2. The CDR3 has 17 residues. J was trimmed by 4 bases and V by 1 base; bases with no gene match: 7. Per the germline V gene, CDR1 is SGHTA and CDR2 is FQGNSA. CDR3 loop: CASSLVSATSGYNEQFF. In DNA form, the CDR3 reads TGTGCCAGCAGCTTAGTATCGGCGACTAGCGGGTACAATGAGCAGTTCTTC. Full variable domain (remainder filled in from reference TRBV7-2 and TRBJ2-1): GAGVSQSPSNKVTEKGKDVELRCDPISGHTALYWYRQSLGQGLEFLIYFQGNSAPDKSGLPSDRFSAERTGGSVSTLTIQRTQQEDSAVYLCASSLVSATSGYNEQFFGPGTRLTVL.

CDR3 nucleotide sequence: TGCGCCAGCAGTGAGCCTAATACCGGGCAGTACTTC. As protein: CASSEPNTGQYF. The chain carries TRBV10-2 and TRBJ2-7; D is uncertain. The CDR3 has 12 residues. Germline CDR1 WSHSY, CDR2 SAAADI. V was cut by 2 bases and J by 9 bases, with 11 bases left in between.

This clone was seen a single time. The rearrangement uses TRBV29-1 and TRBJ2-1; 7 nucleotides line up with TRBD2. Germline assignment: CDR1 SQVTM and CDR2 ANQGSEA. The CDR3 runs to 15 residues. The trim removed 7 bases at V and 0 bases at J, leaving 9 bases unmatched. This CDR3 reads CSAWKGGSSYNEQFF. CDR3 nucleotide sequence: TGCAGCGCTTGGAAGGGAGGGAGCTCCTACAATGAGCAGTTCTTC.

V usage is TRBV6-5 and J usage is TRBJ1-1; D may be TRBD1 (5 bases). This CDR3 region has 13 residues. Deletions cut 7 bases from V and 5 bases from J, with 14 bases between. Germline V gene sequence: CDR1 MNHEY, CDR2 SVGAGI. In DNA form, the CDR3 reads TGTGCCAGCACAGGACACGGGGGGACTGAAGCTTTCTTT. Encoded protein: CASTGHGGTEAFF.

This clone has only a few counts. The rearrangement links TRBV6-6 to TRBJ1-6, with a weak D call TRBD1 (6 bases). This CDR3 has 15 amino acids. With 7 bases removed from V and 8 bases from J, the gap between germline ends came to 18 bases. From germline, CDR1 is MNHNY and CDR2 SVGAGI (reference sequence). The CDR3: CASTARRGNDSPLHF. The CDR3 DNA reads TGTGCCAGCACTGCTAGAAGGGGGAATGATTCACCCCTCCACTTT.

This chain uses TRBV5-5 with TRBJ1-2; D perhaps matches TRBD1 (6 bases). CDR3 length: 15 residues. CDR1 is SGHKS and CDR2 is YYEKEE in the germline V gene (reference sequence). Trimming removed 0 bases at V and 3 bases at J, with 12 bases between. The CDR3 coding sequence is TGTGCCAGCAGCTTGGGACGGGGGGCCTACTATGGCTACACCTTC. Translation: CASSLGRGAYYGYTF.

This chain links TRBV3-1 (or the pseudogene TRBV3-2) with TRBJ2-3; 11 nucleotides agree with TRBD2. The CDR3 spans 17 residues. Germline CDR1 and CDR2: LGHDT and YNNKEL (reference sequence). Unmatched junction bases numbered 11, after V lost 4 bases and J lost 5 bases. This CDR3 reads CASSRLLTSGDRDTQYF. CDR3 coding DNA: TGTGCCAGCAGCCGGCTGCTGACTAGCGGGGATAGAGATACGCAGTATTTT.

The chain is built from TRBV15 and TRBJ2-7; 7 bases map to TRBD1. CDR1 is LNHNV, CDR2 YYDKDF, per germline (reference sequence). Losses at the gene ends were 8 bases for V and 2 bases for J; bases not matched to a gene: 6. The CDR3 has 13 residues. The CDR3 reads CATRRDSTYEQYF. CDR3 bases: TGTGCCACCCGCCGGGACAGCACCTACGAGCAGTACTTC.

The chain carries TRBV6-2 or TRBV6-3 and TRBJ2-7; 12 positions agree with TRBD1. Germline V gives CDR1 MNHEY, CDR2 SVGEGT. This CDR3 spans 15 amino acids. With V trimmed by 6 bases and J by 6 bases, 9 bases remained unmatched. For the CDR3, the DNA is TGTGCCAGCAGCAAAGGGGGACAGGGGGCTAGCGAGCAGTACTTC. Amino acids: CASSKGGQGASEQYF.

This clone was counted only a few times. The chain recombines TRBV6-5 with TRBJ2-2; tentatively, D is TRBD1 (6 bases). Germline V gives CDR1 MNHEY, CDR2 SVGAGI. This CDR3 is built from 13 residues. The ends were cut back, 11 bases at V and 4 bases at J, with 14 bases in the middle. The CDR3 region has the DNA TGTGCCGCTCAGGGGCTGGGCACCGGGGAGCTGTTTTTT. Its translation: CAAQGLGTGELFF.

The chain links TRBV29-1 to TRBJ1-1; D may be TRBD1 (6 bases). The V end was cut by 7 bases, the J end by 3 bases, with 15 bases between. CDR3 size: 13 residues. Germline CDR1 SQVTM, CDR2 ANQGSEA. CDR3 protein: CSGADRTDTEAFF. CDR3 in DNA: TGCAGCGGCGCGGACAGAACGGACACTGAAGCTTTCTTT.

The chain links TRBV4-1 to TRBJ1-5; D ambiguous. With 3 bases removed from V and 2 bases from J, the gap between germline ends came to 14 bases. The CDR3 extends over 16 amino acids. Germline loops: CDR1 MGHRA, CDR2 YSYEKL. CDR3 in amino acids: CASSQTEARGNQPQHF. CDR3 DNA sequence: TGCGCCAGCAGCCAGACGGAGGCGAGGGGCAATCAGCCCCAGCATTTT.

The chain carries TRBV20-1 and TRBJ1-4; D gene ambiguous. The CDR3 consists of 10 residues. Germline CDR1 reads DFQATT; CDR2 reads SNEGSKA (reference sequence). Trimming took off 0 bases at V and 13 bases at J, with 6 bases between the two ends. The DNA for the CDR3 is TGCAGTGCTAGAGACAATAGACTGTTTTTT. Residues: CSARDNRLFF.

J is TRBJ2-7 and V is TRBV28; 9 positions agree with TRBD2. With V trimmed by 5 bases and J by 4 bases, 3 bases remained unmatched. Germline values: CDR1 MDHEN, CDR2 SYDVKM. This CDR3 has 13 residues. The CDR3 loop is CASSLAGLYEQYF. CDR3 bases: TGTGCCAGCAGTCTAGCGGGACTATACGAGCAGTACTTC.

The chain uses TRBV10-1 and TRBJ2-1; 10 bases are a match to TRBD2. The germline gives CDR1 WNHNN, CDR2 SYGVQD (reference sequence). CDR3 length: 15 amino acids. V trimming: 6 bases; J trimming: 6 bases; junction bases outside the gene matches: 8. This CDR3 is CASSDSSGSVNEQFF. The CDR3 nucleotides are TGCGCCAGCAGCGATTCTAGCGGGAGTGTCAATGAGCAGTTCTTC.